This T cell receptor beta chain was captured in a study of molecular identifiers for immune sequencing clone quantification. Study-wide context: Within a replicate experiment, RNA obtained from either approximately 20,000 or 98,000 naive CD8 cells was divided into five aliquots, and four of those aliquots were then sequenced.

The germline V gene has CDR1 SGHRS and CDR2 YFSETQ. V gave up 4 bases and J gave up 4 bases, with 15 bases separating them. The CDR3 has 14 amino acids. One entry per CDR3 protein, called by TCRdb with MiXCR from the PCR reads. The sample consists of around 470,000 distinct CDR3 sequences, about 20% of them appearing once. Study-wide results and limits: Should identical TCR molecules share a barcode, the sizes of highly expanded clones could be underestimated.

This clonotype was seen a handful of times. Its antigen is not known. The chain employs TRBV5-1 and TRBJ2-7; D is undetermined. This sequence originates from a human donor in good health. Some libraries in this study had Jurkat cell RNA spiked in. The sequenced sample was naive CD8+ T cells from blood, with Jurkat cell RNA spiked in. Described subset: FACS-sorted CD8+CD4-CCR7+CD45RA+ naive T cells. CDR3 loop: CASSPLGIAYEQYF. CDR3 bases: TGCGCCAGCAGCCCACTGGGAATCGCGTACGAGCAGTACTTC.